What follows describes a single TCR beta chain. Antigen: not known. 60 Vbeta and 13 Jbeta primers were used in PCR. Study processing details: As a later analysis found, there were around 86 million unique TCR beta chains, of which 8.5 million to 13 million were shared. Measured with immunoSEQ multiplex PCR; TCRdb has only the in-frame clones, and not every one. V and J calls and clone size come straight from that table; D and trimming were deduced from the DNA. Its listing shows approximately 110,000 clones. V was shortened by 0 bases and J by 3 bases, with 6 bases between the two germline ends. The length of the CDR3 is 13 residues. The germline V gene has CDR1 SGHVS and CDR2 FNYEAQ. The record originates from a study of cytomegalovirus exposure and HLA in healthy donors. Study conclusions and caveats: For most subjects, TCR beta sequences were reported to predict HLA-A and HLA-B alleles with accuracy. Researchers reported that a few CMV-associated chains were confirmed in vitro as CMV antigen-specific. Earlier findings revealed that most TCR beta V segments proved productive either about 87% or about 30% of the time.

The sample taken for sequencing was PBMCs. The source of this sequence is a middle-aged man in good health and CMV-seronegative. The V and J genes are TRBV7-6 and TRBJ2-7; possibly TRBD2 for D (6 bases). CDR3 amino acids: CASSLAGGYEQYF. The CDR3 region has the DNA TGTGCCAGCAGCTTAGCGGGAGGCTACGAGCAGTACTTC.